This is a list of T cell receptor beta chains from one sample in a study of post-analysis software for immune sequencing data. TCRdb recomputed calls from the PCR reads with MiXCR, one row per CDR3 protein. The repertoire consists of fewer than 550,000 distinct CDR3 sequences, with 34% occurring once and the leading ten covering around 6.1%. The sample taken for sequencing was blood. The receptor set was obtained from a girl aged 2 to 17 with multiple sclerosis. CDR3s include the opening cysteine and the closing phenylalanine or tryptophan. The D gene is left open where the match is weak. Not all rows give a size; the values are once, few, many and, for expanded clones, a class.

TRBD1,TRBV7-9,TRBJ1-4,few,CASSPIDRDEKLFF,TGTGCCAGCAGCCCAATAGACAGGGATGAAAAACTGTTTTTT
TRBD1,TRBV29-1,TRBJ2-2,.,CSVTGAGTGELFF,TGCAGCGTTACAGGGGCAGGAACCGGGGAGCTGTTTTTT
TRBD1,TRBV7-2,TRBJ1-2,.,CASSPTGVGYGYTF,TGTGCCAGCAGCCCAACAGGGGTTGGCTATGGCTACACCTTC
.,TRBV7-9,TRBJ2-7,.,CASSSHSAYEQYF,TGTGCCAGCAGCTCCCATAGCGCCTACGAGCAGTACTTC
.,TRBV19,TRBJ2-4,.,CASMRKDLAKNIQYF,TGTGCCAGTATGCGAAAGGATCTAGCCAAAAACATTCAGTACTTC
.,TRBV29-1,TRBJ1-2,few,CSVEARVYGYTF,TGCAGCGTTGAAGCCAGGGTCTATGGCTACACCTTC
TRBD2,TRBV4-2,TRBJ2-7,few,CASSQDELAGASSYEQYF,TGTGCCAGCAGCCAAGATGAACTAGCGGGGGCTTCCTCCTACGAGCAGTACTTC
.,TRBV12-3/TRBV12-4,TRBJ1-1,.,CASSLSAALNTEAFF,TGTGCCAGCAGTTTATCGGCAGCCCTGAACACTGAAGCTTTCTTT
TRBD2,TRBV10-2,TRBJ2-3,few,CASSAPAGGITDTQYF,TGCGCCAGCAGTGCCCCGGCGGGGGGAATCACAGATACGCAGTATTTT
TRBD1,TRBV7-2,TRBJ1-5,few,CASSLVVQGIQPQHF,TGTGCCAGCAGCTTAGTAGTACAGGGGATCCAGCCCCAGCATTTT
TRBD2,TRBV20-1,TRBJ2-1,.,CSASLAGGRYQETQFF,TGCAGTGCTAGCCTAGCGGGGGGACGATACCAAGAGACCCAGTTCTTC
.,TRBV20-1,TRBJ2-1,many,CSASPVDNEQFF,TGCAGTGCTAGCCCGGTAGACAATGAGCAGTTCTTC
.,TRBV6-1,TRBJ2-7,.,CASTAAYEQYF,TGTGCCAGCACTGCAGCCTACGAGCAGTACTTC
.,TRBV7-3,TRBJ2-7,.,CASSLQGNGVGEQYF,TGTGCCAGCAGCTTACAAGGAAATGGGGTTGGCGAGCAGTACTTC
TRBD2,TRBV20-1,TRBJ2-2,.,CSARSLAGLASTGELFF,TGCAGTGCTAGATCCCTAGCGGGTTTAGCGAGCACCGGGGAGCTGTTTTTT
TRBD1,TRBV6-5,TRBJ1-1,few,CASGRGGRWGTEAFF,TGTGCCAGCGGCCGAGGGGGCCGCTGGGGGACTGAAGCTTTCTTT
.,TRBV18,TRBJ1-6,.,CASSPSVLSTSSPLHF,TGTGCCAGCTCACCCTCGGTCCTTTCTACTAGTTCACCCCTCCACTTT
.,TRBV10-2,TRBJ2-2,.,CATALSGELFF,TGCGCCACCGCCCTTTCCGGGGAGCTGTTTTTT
TRBD1,TRBV12-3/TRBV12-4,TRBJ2-2,.,CASSLNRGLAGELFF,TGTGCCAGCAGTCTAAACAGGGGTCTAGCCGGGGAGCTGTTTTTT
.,TRBV27,TRBJ2-7,few,CASSFGPFSYEQYF,TGTGCCAGCAGTTTCGGCCCCTTCTCCTACGAGCAGTACTTC
.,TRBV11-2,TRBJ1-5,.,CASSFDTPGRPQHF,TGTGCCAGCAGCTTCGATACACCAGGGAGGCCCCAGCATTTT
.,TRBV28,TRBJ2-3,.,CASTPASTDAQYF,TGTGCCAGCACCCCGGCTAGCACAGATGCGCAGTATTTT
.,TRBV7-9,TRBJ1-2,few,CATLIEGDYGYTF,TGTGCCACCCTCATTGAAGGAGACTATGGCTACACCTTC
.,TRBV12-3/TRBV12-4,TRBJ1-2,.,CASSLTGRPSQNGYTF,TGTGCCAGCAGTCTCACCGGACGGCCGTCGCAAAATGGCTACACCTTC
TRBD2,TRBV20-1,TRBJ2-3,few,CSAINAGTSYVTQYF,TGCAGTGCTATAAATGCCGGGACTAGCTACGTTACGCAGTATTTT
TRBD2,TRBV9,TRBJ2-3,few,CASSVDTSGGHRNTQYF,TGTGCCAGCAGCGTAGATACTAGCGGGGGGCACAGAAATACGCAGTATTTT
TRBD1,TRBV27,TRBJ2-7,.,CASSFRQGWEQYF,TGTGCCAGCAGTTTCAGACAGGGCTGGGAGCAGTACTTC
TRBD1,TRBV7-9,TRBJ1-6,.,CASSLAWDRGHSPLHF,TGTGCCAGCAGCTTAGCGTGGGACAGGGGACATTCACCCCTCCACTTT
.,TRBV2,TRBJ2-7,.,CASRPPYYEQYF,TGTGCCAGCAGGCCCCCGTACTACGAGCAGTACTTC
.,TRBV7-3,TRBJ2-1,.,CAGSWGLGNEQFF,TGTGCCGGCAGCTGGGGCCTCGGCAATGAGCAGTTCTTC
TRBD1,TRBV7-9,TRBJ2-1,.,CASSLGDRADNEQFF,TGTGCCAGCAGCTTAGGGGACAGGGCTGACAATGAGCAGTTCTTC
TRBD1,TRBV5-1,TRBJ2-7,.,CASSLGPTGIYEQYF,TGCGCCAGCAGCTTGGGTCCGACAGGGATTTACGAGCAGTACTTC
.,TRBV7-9,TRBJ2-7,few,CASSLFGVDEQYF,TGTGCCAGCAGCTTATTTGGGGTCGACGAGCAGTACTTC